This T cell receptor beta chain came from a study of blood T cell repertoires in COVID-19. CDR3 length equals 18 residues. Germline CDR1 SGHTA, CDR2 FQGNSA. Germline trimming cut 0 bases from V and 4 bases from J; bases unmatched to any gene: 9. Repertoires were generated with immunoSEQ multiplex PCR, while TCRdb's copy carries only in-frame clones and drops some. The data hold under 140,000 clones, with over 65% observed a single time. The sequenced material came from peripheral blood. The V gene is TRBV7-2, the J gene TRBJ2-5, with 12 bases that match TRBD2. The receptor's source is a woman older than 75 with acute or convalescent COVID-19. This CDR3 reads CASSLAPASGRAAETQYF. The DNA of the CDR3 is TGTGCCAGCAGCTTAGCTCCCGCTAGCGGGAGGGCCGCAGAGACCCAGTACTTC.